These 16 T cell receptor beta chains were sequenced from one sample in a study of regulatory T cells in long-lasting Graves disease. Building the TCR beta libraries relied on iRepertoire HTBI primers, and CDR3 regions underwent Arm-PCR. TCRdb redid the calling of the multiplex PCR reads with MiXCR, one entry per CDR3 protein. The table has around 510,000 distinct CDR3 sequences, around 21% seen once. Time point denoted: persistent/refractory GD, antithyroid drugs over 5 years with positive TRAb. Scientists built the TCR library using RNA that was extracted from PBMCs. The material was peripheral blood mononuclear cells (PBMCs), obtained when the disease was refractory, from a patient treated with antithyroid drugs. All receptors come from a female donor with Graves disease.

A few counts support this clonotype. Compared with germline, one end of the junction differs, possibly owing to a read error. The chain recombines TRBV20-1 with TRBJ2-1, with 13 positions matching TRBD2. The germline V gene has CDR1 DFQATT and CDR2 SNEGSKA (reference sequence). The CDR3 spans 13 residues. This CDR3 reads CSATSGRAGEQFF. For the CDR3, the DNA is TGCAGCGCTACTAGCGGGAGGGCCGGTGAGCAGTTCTTC.

The CDR3 spells CASSSQEAGLFTGELFF. The CDR3 coding sequence is TGTGCCAGCAGCTCTCAGGAGGCAGGGCTTTTTACCGGGGAGCTGTTTTTT. The chain is built from TRBV7-2 and TRBJ2-2, with D perhaps being TRBD1 or TRBD2 (5 bases each). V lost 4 bases and J lost 5, with 20 bases in between. The CDR3 sequence is 17 residues long. The germline CDR1 and CDR2 sequences are SGHTA and FQGNSA.

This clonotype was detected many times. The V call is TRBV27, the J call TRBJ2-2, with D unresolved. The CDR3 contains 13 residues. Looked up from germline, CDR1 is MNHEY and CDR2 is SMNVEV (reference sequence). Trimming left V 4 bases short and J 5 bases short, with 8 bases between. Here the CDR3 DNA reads TGTGCCAGCAGTTCTCCGAGAACCGGGGAGCTGTTTTTT. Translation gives CASSSPRTGELFF.

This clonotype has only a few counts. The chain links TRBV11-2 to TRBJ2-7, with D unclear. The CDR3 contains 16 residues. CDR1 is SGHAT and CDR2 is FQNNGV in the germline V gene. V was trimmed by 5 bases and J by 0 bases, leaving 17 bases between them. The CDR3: CASSRPGIGRSYEQYF. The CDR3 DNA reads TGTGCCAGCAGCCGACCCGGTATCGGGCGCTCCTACGAGCAGTACTTC.

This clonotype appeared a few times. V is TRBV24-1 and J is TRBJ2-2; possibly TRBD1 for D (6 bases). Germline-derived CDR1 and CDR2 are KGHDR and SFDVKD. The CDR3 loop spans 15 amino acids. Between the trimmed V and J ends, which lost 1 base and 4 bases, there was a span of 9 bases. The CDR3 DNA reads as TGTGCCACCAGTGATTTTTACAGGGCCACCGGGGAGCTGTTTTTT. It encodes CATSDFYRATGELFF.

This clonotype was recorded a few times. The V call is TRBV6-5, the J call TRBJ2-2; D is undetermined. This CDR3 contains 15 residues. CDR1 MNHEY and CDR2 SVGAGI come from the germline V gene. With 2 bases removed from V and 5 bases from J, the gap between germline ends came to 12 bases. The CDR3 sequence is CASSYREVGTGELFF. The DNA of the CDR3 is TGTGCCAGCAGTTACAGGGAAGTAGGAACCGGGGAGCTGTTTTTT.

In DNA, the CDR3 is TGTGCCAGCAGCCTACACCAGGCGGGAGGGCTGAAGGAGACCCAGTACTTC. Residues: CASSLHQAGGLKETQYF. The chain couples TRBV7-8 to TRBJ2-5; 9 bases agree with TRBD2. Germline V lookup: CDR1 SGHVS, CDR2 FQNEAQ. With 5 bases clipped from V and 5 bases from J, the junction kept 15 bases outside the gene matches. The CDR3 spans 17 residues.

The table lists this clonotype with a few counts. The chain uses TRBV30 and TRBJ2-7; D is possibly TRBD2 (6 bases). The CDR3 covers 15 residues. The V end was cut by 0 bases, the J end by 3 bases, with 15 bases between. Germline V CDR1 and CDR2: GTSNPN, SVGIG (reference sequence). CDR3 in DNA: TGTGCCTGGAGTGTAATGGGGGACTGGAACTACGAGCAGTACTTC. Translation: CAWSVMGDWNYEQYF.

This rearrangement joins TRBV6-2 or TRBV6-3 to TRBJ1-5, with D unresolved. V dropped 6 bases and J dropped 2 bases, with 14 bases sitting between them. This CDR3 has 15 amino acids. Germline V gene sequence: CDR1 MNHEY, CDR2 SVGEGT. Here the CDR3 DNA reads TGTGCCAGCAGCCACCGCTCAGGCGGCAATCAGCCCCAGCATTTT. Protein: CASSHRSGGNQPQHF.

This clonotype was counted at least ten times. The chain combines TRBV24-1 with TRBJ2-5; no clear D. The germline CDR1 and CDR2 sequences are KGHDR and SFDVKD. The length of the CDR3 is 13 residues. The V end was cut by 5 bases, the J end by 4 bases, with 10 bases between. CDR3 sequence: CATSAYPGETQYF. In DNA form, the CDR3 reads TGTGCCACCAGTGCCTACCCCGGAGAGACCCAGTACTTC.

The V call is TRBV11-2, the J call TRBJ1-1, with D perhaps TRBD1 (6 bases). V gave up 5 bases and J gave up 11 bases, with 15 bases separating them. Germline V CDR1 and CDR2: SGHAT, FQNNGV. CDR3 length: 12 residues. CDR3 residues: CASSRTGLWAFF. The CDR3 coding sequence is TGTGCCAGCAGCCGTACAGGGTTGTGGGCTTTCTTT.

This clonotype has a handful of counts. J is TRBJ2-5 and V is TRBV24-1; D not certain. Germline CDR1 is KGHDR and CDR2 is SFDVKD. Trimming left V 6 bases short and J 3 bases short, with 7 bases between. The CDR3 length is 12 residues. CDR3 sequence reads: CATSIGEETQYF. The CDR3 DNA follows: TGTGCCACCAGTATTGGGGAAGAGACCCAGTACTTC.

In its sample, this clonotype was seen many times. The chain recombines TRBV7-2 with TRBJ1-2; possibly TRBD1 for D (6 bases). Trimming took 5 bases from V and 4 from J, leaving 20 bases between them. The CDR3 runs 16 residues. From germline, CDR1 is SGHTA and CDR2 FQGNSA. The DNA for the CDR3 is TGTGCCAGCAGCCCTTTCAACAGGGCCCCCGGCTATGGCTACACCTTC. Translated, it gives CASSPFNRAPGYGYTF.

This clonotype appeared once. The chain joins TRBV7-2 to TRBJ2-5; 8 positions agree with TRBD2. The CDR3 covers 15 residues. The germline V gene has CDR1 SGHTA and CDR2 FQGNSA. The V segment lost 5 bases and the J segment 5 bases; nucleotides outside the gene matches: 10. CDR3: CASSSRGLESETQYF. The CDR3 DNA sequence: TGTGCCAGCAGCAGCAGGGGACTAGAGAGTGAGACCCAGTACTTC.

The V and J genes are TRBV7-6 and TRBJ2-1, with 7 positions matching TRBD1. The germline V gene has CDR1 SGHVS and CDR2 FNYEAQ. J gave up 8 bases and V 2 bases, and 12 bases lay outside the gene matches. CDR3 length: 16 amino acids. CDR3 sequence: CASSLNDRVYEDEQFF. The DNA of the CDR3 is TGTGCCAGCAGCTTAAACGACAGGGTCTATGAAGATGAGCAGTTCTTC.

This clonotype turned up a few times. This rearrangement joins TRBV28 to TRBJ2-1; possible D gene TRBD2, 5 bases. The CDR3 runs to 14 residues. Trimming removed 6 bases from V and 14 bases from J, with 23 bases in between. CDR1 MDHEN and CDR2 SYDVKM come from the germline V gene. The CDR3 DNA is TGTGCCAGCAGCCCCAGATTAATTAGCGCGTCTGAGTTCTTC. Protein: CASSPRLISASEFF. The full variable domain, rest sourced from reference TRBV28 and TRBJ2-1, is DVKVTQSSRYLVKRTGEKVFLECVQDMDHENMFWYRQDPGLGLRLIYFSYDVKMKEKGDIPEGYSVSREKKERFSLILESASTNQTSMYLCASSPRLISASEFFGPGTRLTVL.